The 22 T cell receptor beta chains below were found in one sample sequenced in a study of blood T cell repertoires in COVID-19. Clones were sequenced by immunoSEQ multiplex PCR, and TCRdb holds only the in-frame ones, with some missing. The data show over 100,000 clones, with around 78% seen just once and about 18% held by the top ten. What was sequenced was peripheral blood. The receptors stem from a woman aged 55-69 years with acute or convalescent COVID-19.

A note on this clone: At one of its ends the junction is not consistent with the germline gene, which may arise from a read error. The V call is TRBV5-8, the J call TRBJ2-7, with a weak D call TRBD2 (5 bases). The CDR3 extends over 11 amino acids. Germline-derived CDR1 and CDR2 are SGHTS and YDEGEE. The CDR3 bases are TGTGCCAGCAGCTTAGCGGAAGACTTGCCCTTC. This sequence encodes CASSLAEDLPF.

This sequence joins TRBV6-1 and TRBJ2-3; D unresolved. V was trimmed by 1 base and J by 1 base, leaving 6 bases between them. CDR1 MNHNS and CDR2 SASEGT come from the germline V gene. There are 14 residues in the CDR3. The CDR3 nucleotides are TGTGCCAGCAGTGAAGGTAGTCGCACAGATACGCAGTATTTT. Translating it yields CASSEGSRTDTQYF.

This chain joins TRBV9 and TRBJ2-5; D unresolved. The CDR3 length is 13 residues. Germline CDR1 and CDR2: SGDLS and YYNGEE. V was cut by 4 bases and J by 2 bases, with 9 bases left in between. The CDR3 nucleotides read TGTGCCAGCAGCATGACTTCACAAGAGACCCAGTACTTC. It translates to CASSMTSQETQYF.

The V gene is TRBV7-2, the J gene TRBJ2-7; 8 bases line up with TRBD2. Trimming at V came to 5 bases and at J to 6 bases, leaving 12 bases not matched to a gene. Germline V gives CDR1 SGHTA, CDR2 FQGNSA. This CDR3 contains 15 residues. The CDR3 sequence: CASSPYFGRAPEQYF. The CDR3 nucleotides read TGTGCCAGCAGCCCCTATTTCGGGAGGGCCCCCGAGCAGTACTTC.

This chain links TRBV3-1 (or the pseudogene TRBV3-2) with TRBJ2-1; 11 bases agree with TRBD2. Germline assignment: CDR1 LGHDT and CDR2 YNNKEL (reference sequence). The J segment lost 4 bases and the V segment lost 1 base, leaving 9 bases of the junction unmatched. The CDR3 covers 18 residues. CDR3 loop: CASSQGPRLAGSYNEQFF. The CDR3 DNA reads TGTGCCAGCAGCCAAGGGCCCAGACTAGCGGGATCTTACAATGAGCAGTTCTTC.

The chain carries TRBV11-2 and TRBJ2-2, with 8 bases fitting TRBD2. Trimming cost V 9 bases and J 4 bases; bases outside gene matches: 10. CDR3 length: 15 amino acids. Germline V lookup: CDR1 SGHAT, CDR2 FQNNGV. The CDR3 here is CASFPGLGTTGELFF. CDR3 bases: TGTGCCAGTTTCCCGGGACTAGGGACCACCGGGGAGCTGTTTTTT. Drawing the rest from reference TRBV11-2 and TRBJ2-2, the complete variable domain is EAGVAQSPRYKIIEKRQSVAFWCNPISGHATLYWYQQILGQGPKLLIQFQNNGVVDDSQLPKDRFSAERLKGVDSTLKIQPAKLEDSAVYLCASFPGLGTTGELFFGEGSRLTVL.

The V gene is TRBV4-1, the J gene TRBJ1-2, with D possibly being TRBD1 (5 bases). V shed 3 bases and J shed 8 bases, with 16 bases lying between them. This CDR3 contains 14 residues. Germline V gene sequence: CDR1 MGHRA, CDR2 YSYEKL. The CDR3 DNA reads TGCGCCAGCAGCCAGCTGACAGCTCGCCGGGGCTACACCTTC. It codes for CASSQLTARRGYTF.

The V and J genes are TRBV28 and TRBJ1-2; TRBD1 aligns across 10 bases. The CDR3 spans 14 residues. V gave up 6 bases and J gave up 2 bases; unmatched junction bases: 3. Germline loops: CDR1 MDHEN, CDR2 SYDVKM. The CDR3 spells CASRTGGANYGYTF. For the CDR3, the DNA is TGTGCCAGCAGGACAGGGGGCGCGAACTATGGCTACACCTTC.

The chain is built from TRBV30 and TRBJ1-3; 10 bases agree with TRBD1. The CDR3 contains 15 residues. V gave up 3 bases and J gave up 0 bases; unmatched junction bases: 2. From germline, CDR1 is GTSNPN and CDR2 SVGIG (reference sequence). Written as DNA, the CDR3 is TGTGCCTGGAGGGGACAGGGGAGCTCTGGAAACACCATATATTTT. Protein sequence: CAWRGQGSSGNTIYF.

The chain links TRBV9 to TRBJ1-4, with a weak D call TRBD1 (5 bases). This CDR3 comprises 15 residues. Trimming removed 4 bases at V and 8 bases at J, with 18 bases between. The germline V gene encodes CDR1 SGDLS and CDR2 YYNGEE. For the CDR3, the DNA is TGTGCCAGCAGCCCCAAACCCCAGGGTGGCGAAAAACTGTTTTTT. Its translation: CASSPKPQGGEKLFF.

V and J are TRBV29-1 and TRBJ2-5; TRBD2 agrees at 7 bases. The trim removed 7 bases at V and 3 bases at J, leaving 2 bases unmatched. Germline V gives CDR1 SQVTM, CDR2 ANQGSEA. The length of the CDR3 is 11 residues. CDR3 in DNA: TGCAGCGGGGGGACTAAAGAGACCCAGTACTTC. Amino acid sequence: CSGGTKETQYF.

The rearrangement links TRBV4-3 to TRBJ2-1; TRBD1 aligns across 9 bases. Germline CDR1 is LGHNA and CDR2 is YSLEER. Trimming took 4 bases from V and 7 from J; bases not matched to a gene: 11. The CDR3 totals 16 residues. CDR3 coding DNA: TGCGCCAGCAGCCGAGACAGGGGGTCGGATATGAATGAGCAGTTCTTC. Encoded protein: CASSRDRGSDMNEQFF.

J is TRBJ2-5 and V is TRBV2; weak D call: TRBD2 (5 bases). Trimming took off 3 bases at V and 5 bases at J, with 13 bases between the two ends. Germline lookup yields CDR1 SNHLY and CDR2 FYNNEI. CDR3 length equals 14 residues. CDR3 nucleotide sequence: TGTGCCAGCAGTGATGCCCGAGGGATGGAGACCCAGTACTTC. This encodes CASSDARGMETQYF.

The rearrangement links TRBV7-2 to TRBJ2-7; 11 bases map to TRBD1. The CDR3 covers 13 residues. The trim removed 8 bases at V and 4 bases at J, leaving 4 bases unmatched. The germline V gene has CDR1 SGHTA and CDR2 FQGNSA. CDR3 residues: CASGQGAIYEQYF. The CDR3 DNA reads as TGTGCCAGCGGACAGGGGGCTATATACGAGCAGTACTTC.

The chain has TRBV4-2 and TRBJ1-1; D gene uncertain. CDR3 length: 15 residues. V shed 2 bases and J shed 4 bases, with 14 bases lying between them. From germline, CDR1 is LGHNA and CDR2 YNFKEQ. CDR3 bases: TGTGCCAGCAGCCAAACCCAGAATCTTCGCACTGAAGCTTTCTTT. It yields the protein CASSQTQNLRTEAFF.

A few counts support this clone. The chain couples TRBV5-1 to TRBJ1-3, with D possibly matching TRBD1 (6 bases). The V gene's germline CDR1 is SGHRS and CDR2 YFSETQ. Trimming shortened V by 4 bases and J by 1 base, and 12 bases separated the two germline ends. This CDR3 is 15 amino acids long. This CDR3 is CASSPDRGSGNTIYF. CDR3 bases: TGCGCCAGCAGCCCGGACAGAGGATCTGGAAACACCATATATTTT.

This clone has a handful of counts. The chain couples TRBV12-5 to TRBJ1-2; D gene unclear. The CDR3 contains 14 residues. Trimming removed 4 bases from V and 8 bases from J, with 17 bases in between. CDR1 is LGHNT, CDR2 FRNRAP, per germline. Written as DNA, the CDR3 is TGTGCTAGTGGTTCAGAAGAACGTGAAATAGGCTACACCTTC. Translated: CASGSEEREIGYTF.

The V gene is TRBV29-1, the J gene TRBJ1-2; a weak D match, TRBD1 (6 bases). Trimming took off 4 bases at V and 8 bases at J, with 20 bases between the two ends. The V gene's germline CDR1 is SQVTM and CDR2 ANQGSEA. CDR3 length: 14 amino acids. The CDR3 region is CSVGSGPGAEGYTF. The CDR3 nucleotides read TGCAGCGTTGGCAGTGGGCCAGGGGCAGAGGGCTACACCTTC. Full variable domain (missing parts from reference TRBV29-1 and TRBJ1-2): SAVISQKPSRDICQRGTSLTIQCQVDSQVTMMFWYRQQPGQSLTLIATANQGSEATYESGFVIDKFPISRPNLTFSTLTVSNMSPEDSSIYLCSVGSGPGAEGYTFGSGTRLTVV.

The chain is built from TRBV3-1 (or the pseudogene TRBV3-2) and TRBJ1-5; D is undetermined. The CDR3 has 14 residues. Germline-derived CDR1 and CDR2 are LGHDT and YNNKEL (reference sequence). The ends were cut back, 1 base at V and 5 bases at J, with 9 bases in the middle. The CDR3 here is CASSQAGKDQPQHF. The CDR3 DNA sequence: TGTGCCAGCAGCCAAGCGGGGAAGGATCAGCCCCAGCATTTT.

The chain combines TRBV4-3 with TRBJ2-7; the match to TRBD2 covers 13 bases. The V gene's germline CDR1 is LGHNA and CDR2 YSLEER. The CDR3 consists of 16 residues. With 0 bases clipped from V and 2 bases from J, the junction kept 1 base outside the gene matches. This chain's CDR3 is CASSQELAGGPYEQYF. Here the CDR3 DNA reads TGCGCCAGCAGCCAAGAACTAGCGGGAGGGCCCTACGAGCAGTACTTC.

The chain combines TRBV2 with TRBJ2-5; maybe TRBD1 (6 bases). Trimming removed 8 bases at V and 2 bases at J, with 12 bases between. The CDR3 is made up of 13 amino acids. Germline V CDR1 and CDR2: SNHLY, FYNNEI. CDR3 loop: CASRQEPQETQYF. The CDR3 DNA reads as TGTGCCAGCCGACAGGAGCCGCAAGAGACCCAGTACTTC.

CDR3 protein: CASSPPLAGSYNEQFF. The CDR3 bases are TGTGCCAGCTCACCTCCTCTAGCGGGGAGTTACAATGAGCAGTTCTTC. V is TRBV18 and J is TRBJ2-1; 9 nucleotides agree with TRBD2. CDR1 and CDR2 (germline): KGHSH, LQKENI. Unmatched junction bases numbered 7, after V lost 3 bases and J lost 4 bases. CDR3 length: 16 residues. Full variable domain (missing parts from reference TRBV18 and TRBJ2-1): NAGVMQNPRHLVRRRGQEARLRCSPMKGHSHVYWYRQLPEEGLKFMVYLQKENIIDESGMPKERFSAEFPKEGPSILRIQQVVRGDSAAYFCASSPPLAGSYNEQFFGPGTRLTVL.